The clone carrying this T cell receptor beta chain appeared many times. Its antigen is not known. Trimming cost V 0 bases and J 7 bases, with 18 bases left between them. The CDR3 spans 16 residues. Germline V gives CDR1 LNHNV, CDR2 YYDKDF (reference sequence). The TCR library protocol attached unique molecular identifiers to the individual cDNA molecules. TCRdb used MiXCR to reprocess the 5' RACE reads, holding one entry per CDR3 protein. The sample yields approximately 67,000 distinct CDR3 sequences, roughly 11% seen once. This specimen belongs to a study of early T cells in non-severe SARS-CoV-2 infection. Study-wide results and caveats: Lookups in VDJdb leaned toward anti-spike CD8 responses and missed private and CD4 specificities.

This TCR was sampled from an adult who was a healthcare worker with PCR-confirmed SARS-CoV-2 infection or an uninfected control (not recorded which). Material for sequencing was whole blood. The chain carries TRBV15 and TRBJ2-5; possible D gene TRBD2, 7 bases. This CDR3 reads CATSRDRGANEATQYF. CDR3 nucleotide sequence: TGTGCCACCAGCAGAGATCGGGGGGCCAATGAGGCGACCCAGTACTTC.